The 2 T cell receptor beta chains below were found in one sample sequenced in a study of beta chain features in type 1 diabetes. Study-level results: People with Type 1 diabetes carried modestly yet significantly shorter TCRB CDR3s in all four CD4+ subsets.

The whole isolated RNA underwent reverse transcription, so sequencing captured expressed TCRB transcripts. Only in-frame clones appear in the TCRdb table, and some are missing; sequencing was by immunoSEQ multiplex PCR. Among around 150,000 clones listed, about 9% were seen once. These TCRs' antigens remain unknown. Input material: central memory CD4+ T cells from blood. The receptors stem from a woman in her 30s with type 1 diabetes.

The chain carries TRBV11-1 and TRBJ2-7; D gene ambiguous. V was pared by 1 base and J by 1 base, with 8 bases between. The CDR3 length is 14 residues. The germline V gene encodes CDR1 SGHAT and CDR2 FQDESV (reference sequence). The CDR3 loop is CASSLDSLSYEQYF. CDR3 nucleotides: TGTGCCAGCAGCTTAGACTCCCTGTCCTACGAGCAGTACTTC.

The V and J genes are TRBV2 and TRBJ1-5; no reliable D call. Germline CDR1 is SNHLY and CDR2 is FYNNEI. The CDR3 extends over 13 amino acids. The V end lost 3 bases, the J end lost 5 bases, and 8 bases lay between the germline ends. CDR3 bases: TGTGCCAGCAGTGAGCAGATGGATCAGCCCCAGCATTTT. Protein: CASSEQMDQPQHF.